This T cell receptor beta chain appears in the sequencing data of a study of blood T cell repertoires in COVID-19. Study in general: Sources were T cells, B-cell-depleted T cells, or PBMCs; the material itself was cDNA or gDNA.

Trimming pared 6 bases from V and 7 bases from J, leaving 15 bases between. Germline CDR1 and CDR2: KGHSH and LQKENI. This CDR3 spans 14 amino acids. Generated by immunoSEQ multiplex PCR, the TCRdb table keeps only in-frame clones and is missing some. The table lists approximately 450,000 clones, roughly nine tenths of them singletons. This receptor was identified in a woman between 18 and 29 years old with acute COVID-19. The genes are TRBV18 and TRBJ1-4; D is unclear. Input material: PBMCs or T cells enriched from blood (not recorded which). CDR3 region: CASSPLGYGEKLFF. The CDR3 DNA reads TGTGCCAGCTCCCCTCTCGGTTACGGTGAAAAACTGTTTTTT.